This entry lists 2 T cell receptor beta chains sequenced from one sample in a study of blood T cell repertoires in COVID-19. The protocol was immunoSEQ multiplex PCR, while the TCRdb copy is restricted to in-frame clones and leaves out a portion. Here the sample spans 220,000 or so clones, 84% being singletons. Sequences were obtained from PBMCs or T cells enriched from blood (not recorded which). The receptors come from a woman aged 40 to 50 who had recovered from COVID-19.

Only one count was recorded for this clone. V is TRBV27 and J is TRBJ2-1, with a possible D match to TRBD2 (6 bases). This CDR3 comprises 15 residues. With 7 bases removed from V and 0 bases from J, the gap between germline ends came to 13 bases. Germline V gene data show CDR1 as MNHEY and CDR2 as SMNVEV (reference sequence). The chain's CDR3 is CASTLAPSSYNEQFF. The CDR3 nucleotides read TGTGCCAGCACTCTAGCGCCTAGCTCCTACAATGAGCAGTTCTTC.

This chain connects TRBV7-2 to TRBJ1-2; a weak D match, TRBD1 (6 bases). CDR1 SGHTA and CDR2 FQGNSA come from the germline V gene. This CDR3 is 15 amino acids long. V was shortened by 1 base and J by 8 bases, with 17 bases between the two germline ends. The CDR3 DNA reads as TGTGCCAGCAGCTTAGTACAGGGCCTCCCGGGAGGCTACACCTTC. As protein: CASSLVQGLPGGYTF.